The rows below give T cell receptor beta chains drawn from one sample of a study of T cells in Graves' hyperthyroidism and ophthalmopathy. TCRdb reprocessed the multiplex PCR reads via MiXCR and lists one record per CDR3 protein. The sample has 450,000 to 700,000 distinct CDR3 sequences, around 42% seen once; the top ten hold around a fifth. The specimen sequenced was peripheral blood or thyroid tissue (not recorded which). The receptor source for this set is an adult woman with Graves' disease, either hyperthyroidism or ophthalmopathy (not recorded which). CDR3s include the opening cysteine and the closing phenylalanine or tryptophan. Fields, in order: J gene, V gene, D gene, clone size, CDR3 protein, CDR3 DNA. The D gene is left open where the match is weak. Clone size is given for some rows only: seen once, a few or many times, or a class if the clone is expanded.

TRBJ2-7,TRBV5-8,.,many,CASSLALARYEQYF,TGTGCCAGCAGCTTGGCGCTAGCGAGATACGAGCAGTACTTC
TRBJ1-1,TRBV7-9,.,.,CASSLVPHIGMNTEAFF,TGTGCCAGCAGCTTAGTCCCCCACATCGGCATGAACACTGAAGCTTTCTTT
TRBJ2-2,TRBV15,TRBD2,.,CATSREGLAGVSGELFF,TGTGCCACCAGCAGGGAGGGACTAGCGGGAGTTTCCGGGGAGCTGTTTTTT
TRBJ2-7,TRBV10-1,.,few,CASSESGVASGEQYF,TGCGCCAGCAGTGAGTCCGGAGTAGCTTCGGGCGAGCAGTACTTC
TRBJ2-3,TRBV5-1,TRBD1,.,CASRETRGTGSTDTQYF,TGCGCCAGCAGGGAAACCAGGGGGACAGGAAGCACAGATACGCAGTATTTT
TRBJ1-1,TRBV29-1,TRBD1,.,CSLAPPGQGSEAFF,TGCAGCTTGGCCCCGCCGGGACAGGGCTCCGAAGCTTTCTTT
TRBJ2-1,TRBV2,.,.,CASSGPAVPYNEQFF,TGTGCCAGCAGTGGACCAGCGGTACCCTACAATGAGCAGTTCTTC
TRBJ1-5,TRBV20-1,.,.,CSARGGPGHF,TGCAGTGCTAGGGGGGGACCCGGGCATTTT
TRBJ2-7,TRBV20-1,.,many,CSALPSASRNEQYF,TGCAGTGCTCTACCTAGCGCCTCCCGAAACGAGCAGTACTTC
TRBJ1-4,TRBV20-1,.,once,CSAAMGGKLFF,TGCAGTGCTGCTATGGGAGGAAAACTGTTTTTT
TRBJ1-1,TRBV2,.,.,CASTGAGAGTEAFF,TGTGCCAGCACCGGAGCAGGGGCCGGCACTGAAGCTTTCTTT
TRBJ1-1,TRBV7-6,.,many,CASSYPGGEDTEAFF,TGTGCCAGCAGCTACCCGGGGGGGGAAGACACTGAAGCTTTCTTT
TRBJ1-2,TRBV2,.,few,CASSPTPVNYGYTF,TGTGCCAGCAGCCCAACGCCGGTTAACTATGGCTACACCTTC
TRBJ2-2,TRBV28,.,few,CASSFIDLTGELFF,TGTGCCAGCAGTTTCATCGACCTTACCGGGGAGCTGTTTTTT
TRBJ2-2,TRBV10-2,.,many,CASSELISNTGELFF,TGCGCCAGCAGTGAGCTGATATCTAACACCGGGGAGCTGTTTTTT
TRBJ1-1,TRBV10-3,TRBD1,.,CAIGQGGRPTEAFF,TGTGCCATAGGACAGGGGGGCCGGCCCACTGAAGCTTTCTTT
TRBJ1-3,TRBV6-6,TRBD1,.,CASGKTGAFSGNTIYF,TGTGCCAGCGGTAAGACAGGGGCCTTCTCTGGAAACACCATATATTTT
TRBJ2-5,TRBV12-3/TRBV12-4,.,many,CASRTGAGETQYF,TGTGCCAGCAGAACCGGGGCGGGTGAGACCCAGTACTTC
TRBJ1-2,TRBV20-1,.,many,CSARNGYGYTF,TGCAGTGCTAGAAACGGTTATGGCTACACCTTC
TRBJ1-5,TRBV25-1,TRBD1,few,CASQETGLDQPQHF,TGTGCCAGCCAAGAGACAGGGCTGGATCAGCCCCAGCATTTT
TRBJ2-5,TRBV25-1,.,.,CASSARGQIQETQYF,TGTGCCAGCAGTGCCAGAGGGCAGATACAAGAGACCCAGTACTTC
TRBJ2-6,TRBV15,.,.,CATSIREGAYVLTF,TGTGCCACCAGCATAAGGGAAGGGGCCTACGTCCTGACTTTC
TRBJ1-1,TRBV7-8,.,many,CASSSYVSDEAFF,TGTGCCAGCAGCTCCTATGTTAGTGACGAAGCTTTCTTT
TRBJ2-7,TRBV7-2,.,.,CASSPRGLGTQYF,TGTGCCAGCAGCCCGAGGGGACTCGGCACGCAGTACTTC
TRBJ1-2,TRBV9,.,many,CASSVGQDYGYTF,TGTGCCAGCAGCGTTGGCCAGGACTATGGCTACACCTTC
TRBJ1-5,TRBV12-3/TRBV12-4,.,many,CASSLVYQPQHF,TGTGCCAGCAGTTTAGTGTATCAGCCCCAGCATTTT
TRBJ1-1,TRBV25-1,TRBD1,.,CASSELRMGQGLTTEAFF,TGTGCCAGCAGTGAATTGAGGATGGGACAGGGGCTGACCACTGAAGCTTTCTTT
TRBJ1-1,TRBV15,.,few,CATSRERDWVVGRGEAFF,TGTGCCACCAGCAGAGAACGGGACTGGGTGGTAGGGCGAGGTGAAGCTTTCTTT
TRBJ2-5,TRBV29-1,.,many,CSVQSGEETQYF,TGCAGCGTTCAGTCGGGAGAAGAGACCCAGTACTTC
TRBJ2-2,TRBV4-3,.,.,CASSQDQTGELFF,TGCGCCAGCAGCCAAGACCAAACCGGGGAGCTGTTTTTT
TRBJ1-2,TRBV6-6,.,.,CASSYRRGRDGYTF,TGTGCCAGCAGTTATCGGAGGGGGAGAGATGGCTACACCTTC
TRBJ1-2,TRBV6-1,.,.,CASSSRIAGGVNGYTF,TGTGCCAGCAGTTCCCGAATAGCGGGAGGGGTGAATGGCTACACCTTC
TRBJ1-3,TRBV7-6,TRBD1,few,CASSTGGGNTIYF,TGTGCCAGCAGCACAGGGGGTGGAAACACCATATATTTT
TRBJ1-6,TRBV19,.,.,CASSIGGTNSPLHF,TGTGCCAGTAGTATTGGAGGGACAAATTCACCCCTCCACTTT
TRBJ1-2,TRBV4-1,TRBD1,.,CASSQGGRGRANYGYTF,TGCGCCAGCAGCCAAGGGGGGAGGGGGCGAGCTAACTATGGCTACACCTTC